This T cell receptor (beta chain) appears in the sequencing data of a study of regulatory T cells in long-lasting Graves disease. In building TCR beta libraries, iRepertoire HTBI primers were used together with Arm-PCR of CDR3 regions. TCRdb itself ran the multiplex PCR reads through MiXCR, one entry per CDR3 protein. The sample yields about 540,000 distinct CDR3 sequences, roughly 13% seen once. The CDR3 sequence is 10 residues long. From germline, CDR1 is MNHNS and CDR2 SASEGT. Time point given: newly diagnosed GD, antithyroid drugs for less than 3 months. Extracted RNA from PBMCs served as the source of the TCR library. Concerning this clonotype itself: A read error may account for a junction end that differs from germline.

This sample was also put to use in a study of T cells in Graves' hyperthyroidism and ophthalmopathy.

This material consisted of peripheral blood mononuclear cells (PBMCs), taken at new diagnosis, from a patient treated with antithyroid drugs. The chain carries TRBV6-1 and TRBJ2-7; D not resolved. The sequence derives from a man younger than 45 with Graves disease. The CDR3 DNA is TGTGCCAGCAGTGAAGAAGGAAAGCGATTC. It encodes CASSEEGKRF.